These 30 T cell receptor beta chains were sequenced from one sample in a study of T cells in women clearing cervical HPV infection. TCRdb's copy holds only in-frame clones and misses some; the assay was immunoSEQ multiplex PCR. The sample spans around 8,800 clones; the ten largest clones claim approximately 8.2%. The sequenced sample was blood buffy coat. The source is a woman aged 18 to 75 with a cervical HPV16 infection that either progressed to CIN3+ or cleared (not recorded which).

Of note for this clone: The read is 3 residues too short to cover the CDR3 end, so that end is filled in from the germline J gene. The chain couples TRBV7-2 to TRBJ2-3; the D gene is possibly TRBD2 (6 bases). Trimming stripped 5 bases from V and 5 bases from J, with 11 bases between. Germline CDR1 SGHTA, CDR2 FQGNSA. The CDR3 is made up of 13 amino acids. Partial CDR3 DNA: TGTGCCAGCAGCCTCAGGCGGGGAGATACG. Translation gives CASSLRRGDT. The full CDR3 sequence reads CASSLRRGDTQYF.

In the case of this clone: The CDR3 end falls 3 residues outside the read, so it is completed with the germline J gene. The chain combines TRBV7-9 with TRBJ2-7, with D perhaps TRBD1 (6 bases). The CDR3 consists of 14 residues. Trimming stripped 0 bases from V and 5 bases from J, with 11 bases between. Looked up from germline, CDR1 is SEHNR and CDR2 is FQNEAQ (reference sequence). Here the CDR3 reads CASSLARGLNEQYF. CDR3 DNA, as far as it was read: TGTGCCAGCAGCTTAGCGAGGGGGTTAAACGAG.

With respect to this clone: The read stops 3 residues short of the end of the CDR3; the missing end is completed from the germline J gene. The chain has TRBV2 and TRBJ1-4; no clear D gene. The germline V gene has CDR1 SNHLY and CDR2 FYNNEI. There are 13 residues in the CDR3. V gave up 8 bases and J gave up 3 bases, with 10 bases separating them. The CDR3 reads CASRQAANEKLFF. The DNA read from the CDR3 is TGTGCCAGCCGGCAGGCAGCTAATGAAAAA.

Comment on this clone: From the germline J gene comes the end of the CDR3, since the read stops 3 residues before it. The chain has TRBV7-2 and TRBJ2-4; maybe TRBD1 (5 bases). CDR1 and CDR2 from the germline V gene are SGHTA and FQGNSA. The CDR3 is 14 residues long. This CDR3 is CASSLAVQGVGQYF. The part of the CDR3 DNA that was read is TGTGCCAGCAGCTTAGCTGTTCAGGGTGTCGGT.

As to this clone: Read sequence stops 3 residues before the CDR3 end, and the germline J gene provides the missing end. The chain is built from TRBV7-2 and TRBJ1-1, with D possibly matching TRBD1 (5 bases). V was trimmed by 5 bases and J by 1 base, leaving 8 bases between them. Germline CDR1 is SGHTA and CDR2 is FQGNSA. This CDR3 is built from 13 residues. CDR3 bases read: TGTGCCAGCAGCCACGGACAGAACACTGAA. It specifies CASSHGQNTE. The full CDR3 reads CASSHGQNTEAFF.

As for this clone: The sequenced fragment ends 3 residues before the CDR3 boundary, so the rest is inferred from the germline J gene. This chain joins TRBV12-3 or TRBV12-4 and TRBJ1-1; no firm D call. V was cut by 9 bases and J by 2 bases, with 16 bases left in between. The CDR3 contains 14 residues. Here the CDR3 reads CASLPGLINTEAFF. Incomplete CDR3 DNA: TGTGCCAGTTTACCAGGACTCATAAACACTGAA.

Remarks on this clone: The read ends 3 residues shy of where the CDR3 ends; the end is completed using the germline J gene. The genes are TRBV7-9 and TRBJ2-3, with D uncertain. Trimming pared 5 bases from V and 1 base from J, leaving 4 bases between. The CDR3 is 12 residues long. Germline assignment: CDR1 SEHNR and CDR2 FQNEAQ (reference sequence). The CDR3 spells CASSRGTDTQYF. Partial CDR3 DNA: TGTGCCAGCAGCAGGGGCACAGATACG.

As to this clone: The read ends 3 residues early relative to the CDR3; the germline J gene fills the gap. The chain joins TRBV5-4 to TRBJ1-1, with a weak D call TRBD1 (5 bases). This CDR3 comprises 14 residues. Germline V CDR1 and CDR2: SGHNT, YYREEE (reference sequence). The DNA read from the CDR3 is TGTGCCAGCAGCTTGGCCAGTGAGGGGAAAGAA. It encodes CASSLASEGKE. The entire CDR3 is CASSLASEGKEAFF.

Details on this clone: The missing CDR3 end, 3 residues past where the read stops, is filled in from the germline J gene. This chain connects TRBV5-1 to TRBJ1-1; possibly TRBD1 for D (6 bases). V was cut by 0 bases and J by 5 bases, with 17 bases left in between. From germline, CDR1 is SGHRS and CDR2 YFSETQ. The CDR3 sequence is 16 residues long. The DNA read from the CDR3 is TGCGCCAGCAGCTTGGCCGGGGGGCGCGGAACGACTGAA. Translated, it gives CASSLAGGRGTTE. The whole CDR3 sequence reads CASSLAGGRGTTEAFF.

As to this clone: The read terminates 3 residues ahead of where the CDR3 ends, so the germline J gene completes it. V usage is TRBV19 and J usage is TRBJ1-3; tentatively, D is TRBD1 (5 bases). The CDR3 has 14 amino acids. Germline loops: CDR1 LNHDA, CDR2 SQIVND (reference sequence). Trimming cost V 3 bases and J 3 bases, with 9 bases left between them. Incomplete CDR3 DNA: TGTGCCAGTAGTATCGCAGGGCTTGGAAACACC. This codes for CASSIAGLGNT. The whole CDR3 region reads CASSIAGLGNTIYF.

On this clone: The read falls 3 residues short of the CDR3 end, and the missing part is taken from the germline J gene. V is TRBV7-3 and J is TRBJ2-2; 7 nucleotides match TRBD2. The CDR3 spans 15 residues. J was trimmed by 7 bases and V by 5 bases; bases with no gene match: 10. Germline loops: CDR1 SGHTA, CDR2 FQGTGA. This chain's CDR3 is CASSPSPGGYGELFF. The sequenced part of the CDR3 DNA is TGTGCCAGCAGCCCCTCCCCCGGGGGGTACGGGGAG.

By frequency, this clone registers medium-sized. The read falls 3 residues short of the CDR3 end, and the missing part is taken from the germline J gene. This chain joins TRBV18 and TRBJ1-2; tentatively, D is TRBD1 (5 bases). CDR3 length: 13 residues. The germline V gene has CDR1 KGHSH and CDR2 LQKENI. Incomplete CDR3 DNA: TGTGCCAGCTCACCCTACGGGGGAGGCGGC. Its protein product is CASSPYGGGG. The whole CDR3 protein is CASSPYGGGGYTF. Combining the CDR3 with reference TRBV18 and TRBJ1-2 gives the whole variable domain NAGVMQNPRHLVRRRGQEARLRCSPMKGHSHVYWYRQLPEEGLKFMVYLQKENIIDESGMPKERFSAEFPKEGPSILRIQQVVRGDSAAYFCASSPYGGGGYTFGSGTRLTVV.

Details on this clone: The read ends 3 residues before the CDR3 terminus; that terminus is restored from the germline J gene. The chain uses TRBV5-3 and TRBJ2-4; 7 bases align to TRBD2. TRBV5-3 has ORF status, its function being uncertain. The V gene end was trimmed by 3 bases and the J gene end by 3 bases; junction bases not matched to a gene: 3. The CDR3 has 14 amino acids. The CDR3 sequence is CARSSPSGKNIQYF. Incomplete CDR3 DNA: TGTGCCAGAAGCTCTCCTAGCGGCAAAAACATT.

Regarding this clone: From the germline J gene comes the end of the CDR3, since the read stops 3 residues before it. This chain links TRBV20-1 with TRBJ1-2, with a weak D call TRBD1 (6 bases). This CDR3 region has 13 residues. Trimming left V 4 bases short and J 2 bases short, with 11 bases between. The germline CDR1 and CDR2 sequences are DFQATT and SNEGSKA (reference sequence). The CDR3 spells CSATSQGNYGYTF. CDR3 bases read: TGCAGTGCTACGAGCCAGGGGAACTATGGC.

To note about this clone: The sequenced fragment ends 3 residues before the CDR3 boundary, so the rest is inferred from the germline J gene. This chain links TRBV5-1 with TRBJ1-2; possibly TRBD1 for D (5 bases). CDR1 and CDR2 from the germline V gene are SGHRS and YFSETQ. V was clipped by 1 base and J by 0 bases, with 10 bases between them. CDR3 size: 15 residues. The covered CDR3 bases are TGCGCCAGCAGCTTGACGACAGCAACTAACTATGGC. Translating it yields CASSLTTATNYG. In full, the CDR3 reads CASSLTTATNYGYTF.

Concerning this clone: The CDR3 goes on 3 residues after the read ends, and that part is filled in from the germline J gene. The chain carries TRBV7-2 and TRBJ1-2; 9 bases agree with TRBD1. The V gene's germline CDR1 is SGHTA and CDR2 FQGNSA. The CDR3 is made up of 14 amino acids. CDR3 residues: CASSFYRGPYDYTF. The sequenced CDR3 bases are TGTGCCAGCAGCTTTTACAGGGGGCCCTACGAC.

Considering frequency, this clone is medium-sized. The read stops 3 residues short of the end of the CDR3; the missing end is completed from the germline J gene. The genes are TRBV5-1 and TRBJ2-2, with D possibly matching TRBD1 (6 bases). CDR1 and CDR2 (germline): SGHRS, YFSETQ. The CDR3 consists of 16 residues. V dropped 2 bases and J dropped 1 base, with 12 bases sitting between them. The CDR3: CASSFFRGKNTGELFF. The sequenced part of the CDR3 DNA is TGCGCCAGCAGCTTCTTCAGGGGAAAGAACACCGGGGAG.

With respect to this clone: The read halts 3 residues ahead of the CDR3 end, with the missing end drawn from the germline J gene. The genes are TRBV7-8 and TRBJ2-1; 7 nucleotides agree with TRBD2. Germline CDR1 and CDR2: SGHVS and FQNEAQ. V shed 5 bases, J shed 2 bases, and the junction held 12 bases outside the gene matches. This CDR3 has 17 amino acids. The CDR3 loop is CASSLYTGRGTYNEQFF. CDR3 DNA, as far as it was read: TGTGCCAGCAGCCTTTACACTGGGCGGGGGACCTACAATGAG.

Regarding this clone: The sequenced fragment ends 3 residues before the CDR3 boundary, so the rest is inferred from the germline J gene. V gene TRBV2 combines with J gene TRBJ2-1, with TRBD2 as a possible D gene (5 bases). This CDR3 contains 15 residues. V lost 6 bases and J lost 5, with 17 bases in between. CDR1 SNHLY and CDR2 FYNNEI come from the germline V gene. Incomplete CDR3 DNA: TGTGCCAGCAGGGGGAACGGTATCGGGGACAATGAG. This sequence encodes CASRGNGIGDNE. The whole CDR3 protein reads CASRGNGIGDNEQFF.

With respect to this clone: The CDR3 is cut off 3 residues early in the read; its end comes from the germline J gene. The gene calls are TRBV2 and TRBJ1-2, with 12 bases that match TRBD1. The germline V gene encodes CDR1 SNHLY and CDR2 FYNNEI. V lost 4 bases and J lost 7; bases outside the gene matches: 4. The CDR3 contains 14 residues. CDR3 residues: CASSGGQGARGYTF. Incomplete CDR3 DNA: TGTGCCAGCAGTGGGGGACAGGGGGCGCGTGGC.

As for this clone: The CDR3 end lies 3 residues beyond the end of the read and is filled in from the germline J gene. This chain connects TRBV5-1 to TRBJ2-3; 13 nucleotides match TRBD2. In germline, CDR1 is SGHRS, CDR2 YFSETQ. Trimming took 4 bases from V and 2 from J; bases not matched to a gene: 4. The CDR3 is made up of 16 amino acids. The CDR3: CASSGGLAGTTDTQYF. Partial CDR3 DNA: TGCGCCAGCAGCGGGGGACTAGCGGGGACCACAGATACG.

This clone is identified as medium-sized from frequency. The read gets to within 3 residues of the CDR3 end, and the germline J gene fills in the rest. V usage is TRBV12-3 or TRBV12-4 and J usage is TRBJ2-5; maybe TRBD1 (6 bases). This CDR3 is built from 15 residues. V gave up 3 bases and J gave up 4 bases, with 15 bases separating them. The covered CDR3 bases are TGTGCCAGCAGTTTTCGTCAGGGGAGTGGAGAGACC. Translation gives CASSFRQGSGET. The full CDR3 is CASSFRQGSGETQYF.

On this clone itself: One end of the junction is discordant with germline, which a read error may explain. The CDR3: CVSTRTRGKYGYTF. The sequenced CDR3 bases are TGTGTCAGCACCCGCACAAGGGGAAAGTATGGC. The rearrangement joins TRBV7-8 to TRBJ1-2, with a possible D match to TRBD1 (5 bases). The CDR3 is cut off 3 residues early in the read; its end comes from the germline J gene. The CDR3 spans 14 residues. In germline, CDR1 is SGHVS, CDR2 FQNEAQ.

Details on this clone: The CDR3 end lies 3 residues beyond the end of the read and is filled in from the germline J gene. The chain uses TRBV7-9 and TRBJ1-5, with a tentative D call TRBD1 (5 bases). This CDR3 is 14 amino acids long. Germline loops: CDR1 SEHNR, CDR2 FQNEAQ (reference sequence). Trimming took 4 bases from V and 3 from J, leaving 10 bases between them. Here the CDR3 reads CASSSTGSNQPQHF. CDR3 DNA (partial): TGTGCCAGCAGCTCCACAGGCTCCAATCAGCCC.

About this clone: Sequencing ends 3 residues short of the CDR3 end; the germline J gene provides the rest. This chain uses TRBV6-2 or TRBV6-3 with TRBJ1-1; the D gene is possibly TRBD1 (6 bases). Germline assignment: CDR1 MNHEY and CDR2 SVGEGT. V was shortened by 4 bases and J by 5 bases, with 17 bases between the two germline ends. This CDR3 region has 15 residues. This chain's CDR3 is CASSLRGGTGTEAFF. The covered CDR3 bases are TGTGCCAGCAGTTTAAGGGGGGGGACTGGGACTGAA.

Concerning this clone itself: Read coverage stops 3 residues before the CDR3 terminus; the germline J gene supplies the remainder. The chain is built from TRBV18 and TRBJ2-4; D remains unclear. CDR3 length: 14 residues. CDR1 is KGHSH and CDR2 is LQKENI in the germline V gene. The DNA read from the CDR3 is TGTGCCAGCTCACCAGATCTGAATAACTATGGT. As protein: CASSPDLNNYG. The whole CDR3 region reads CASSPDLNNYGQYF.

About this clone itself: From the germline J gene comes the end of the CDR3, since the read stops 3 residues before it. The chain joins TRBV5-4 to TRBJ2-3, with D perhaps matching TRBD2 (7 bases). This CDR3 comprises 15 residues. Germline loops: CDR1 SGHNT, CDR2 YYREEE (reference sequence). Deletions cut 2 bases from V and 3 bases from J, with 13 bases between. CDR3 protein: CASSFGGGGTDTQYF. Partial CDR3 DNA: TGTGCCAGCAGCTTCGGAGGGGGGGGGACAGATACG. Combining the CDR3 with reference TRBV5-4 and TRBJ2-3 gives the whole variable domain ETGVTQSPTHLIKTRGQQVTLRCSSQSGHNTVSWYQQALGQGPQFIFQYYREEENGRGNFPPRFSGLQFPNYSSELNVNALELDDSALYLCASSFGGGGTDTQYFGPGTRLTVL.

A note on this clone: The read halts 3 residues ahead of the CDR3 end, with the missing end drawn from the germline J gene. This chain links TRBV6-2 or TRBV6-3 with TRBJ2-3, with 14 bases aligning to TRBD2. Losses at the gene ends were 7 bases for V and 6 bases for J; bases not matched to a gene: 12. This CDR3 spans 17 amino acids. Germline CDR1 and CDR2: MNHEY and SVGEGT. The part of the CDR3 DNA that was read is TGTGCCAGCAATCAACCCGGACTAGCGGGGGGAATGGATACG. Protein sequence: CASNQPGLAGGMDT. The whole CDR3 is CASNQPGLAGGMDTQYF.

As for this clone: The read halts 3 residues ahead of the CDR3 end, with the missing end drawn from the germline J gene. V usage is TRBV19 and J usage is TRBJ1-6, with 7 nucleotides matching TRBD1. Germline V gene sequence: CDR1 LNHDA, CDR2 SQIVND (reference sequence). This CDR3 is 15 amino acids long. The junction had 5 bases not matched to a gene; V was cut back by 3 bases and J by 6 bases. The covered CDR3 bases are TGTGCCAGTAGTATCCCGGGACAGATTAATTCACCC. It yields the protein CASSIPGQINSP. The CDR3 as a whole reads CASSIPGQINSPLHF.

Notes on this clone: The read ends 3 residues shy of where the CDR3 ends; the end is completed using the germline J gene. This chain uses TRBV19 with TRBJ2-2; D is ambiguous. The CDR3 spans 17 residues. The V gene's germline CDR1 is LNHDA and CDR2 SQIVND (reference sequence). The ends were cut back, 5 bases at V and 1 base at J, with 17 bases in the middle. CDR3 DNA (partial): TGTGCCAGTAGTGAAAAGGGCGAAAGGTGGAACACCGGGGAG. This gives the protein CASSEKGERWNTGE. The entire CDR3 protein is CASSEKGERWNTGELFF.